The 14 T cell receptor beta chains reported below all come from one sample, sequenced in a study of blood T cell repertoires in COVID-19. Some clones are missing from TCRdb's copy, which holds only in-frame ones; the method was immunoSEQ multiplex PCR. The sample lists roughly 150,000 clones, 70% to 90% seen once, with 6.5% to 9.5% in the top ten. The sequencing input was peripheral blood. The receptors derive from an elderly woman with COVID-19, enrolled during active disease.

This chain connects TRBV7-9 to TRBJ1-1; 8 bases line up with TRBD1. The CDR3 covers 16 residues. The J segment lost 0 bases and the V segment lost 1 base, leaving 4 bases of the junction unmatched. The germline V gene encodes CDR1 SEHNR and CDR2 FQNEAQ (reference sequence). The CDR3 loop reads CASSLGYRGLNTEAFF. The CDR3, as DNA: TGTGCCAGCAGCTTAGGATACAGGGGGTTGAACACTGAAGCTTTCTTT.

The J gene is TRBJ1-1, the V gene TRBV9, with 7 bases matching TRBD1. The V gene end was trimmed by 6 bases and the J gene end by 1 base; junction bases not matched to a gene: 6. The germline CDR1 and CDR2 sequences are SGDLS and YYNGEE. The CDR3 sequence is 14 residues long. CDR3 in amino acids: CASTLSGGNTEAFF. In nucleotides, the CDR3 is TGTGCCAGCACCCTATCAGGGGGGAACACTGAAGCTTTCTTT.

This chain links TRBV3-1 (or the pseudogene TRBV3-2) with TRBJ1-1; no clear D gene. Germline CDR1 reads LGHDT; CDR2 reads YNNKEL (reference sequence). Trimming took 4 bases from V and 0 from J, leaving 9 bases between them. The CDR3 sequence is 14 residues long. The CDR3 sequence: CASSPEGLNTEAFF. CDR3 nucleotides: TGTGCCAGCAGCCCCGAGGGATTGAACACTGAAGCTTTCTTT.

This chain uses TRBV6-1 with TRBJ1-5; D is perhaps TRBD1 (6 bases). CDR3 size: 15 residues. Looked up from germline, CDR1 is MNHNS and CDR2 is SASEGT. Trimming cost V 3 bases and J 2 bases, with 11 bases left between them. CDR3 sequence: CASSEEGGRNQPQHF. The DNA for the CDR3 is TGTGCCAGCAGTGAGGAAGGGGGTCGCAATCAGCCCCAGCATTTT.

In nucleotides, the CDR3 is TGTGCCAGCAGCCTCGACAGAAACTTCGGGGAGACCCAGTACTTC. Translating it yields CASSLDRNFGETQYF. J is TRBJ2-5 and V is TRBV7-2, with D perhaps TRBD1 (5 bases). Germline CDR1 is SGHTA and CDR2 is FQGNSA. The CDR3 length is 15 residues. Trimming took off 5 bases at V and 5 bases at J, with 18 bases between the two ends.

The chain employs TRBV5-1 and TRBJ2-1, with 8 bases identical to TRBD2. The trim removed 0 bases at V and 1 base at J, leaving 6 bases unmatched. Germline CDR1 is SGHRS and CDR2 is YFSETQ. There are 17 residues in the CDR3. This chain's CDR3 is CASSLVTSGTSYNEQFF. As DNA, the CDR3 is TGCGCCAGCAGCTTGGTCACTAGCGGTACTTCCTACAATGAGCAGTTCTTC.

The chain couples TRBV11-2 to TRBJ1-2; 7 nucleotides line up with TRBD1. Germline lookup yields CDR1 SGHAT and CDR2 FQNNGV. The CDR3 length is 16 residues. V was pared by 3 bases and J by 7 bases, with 14 bases of the junction left unmatched. The DNA of the CDR3 is TGTGCCAGCAGCTTCTCCCTCGACAGGGCCGGGGGTGGCTACACCTTC. Its translation is CASSFSLDRAGGGYTF.

The chain has TRBV6-1 and TRBJ1-4, with unresolved D. Germline V CDR1 and CDR2: MNHNS, SASEGT. Trimming removed 2 bases from V and 3 bases from J, with 10 bases in between. The CDR3 covers 15 residues. This chain's CDR3 is CASSESPRSNEKLFF. CDR3 nucleotides: TGTGCCAGCAGTGAATCGCCCAGGTCTAATGAAAAACTGTTTTTT.

V and J are TRBV7-6 and TRBJ1-5; no reliable D call. Between the trimmed V and J ends, which lost 1 base and 6 bases, there was a span of 16 bases. The germline CDR1 and CDR2 sequences are SGHVS and FNYEAQ. This CDR3 contains 16 residues. The CDR3 here is CASSLGSGDGSQPQHF. In nucleotides, the CDR3 is TGTGCCAGCAGCTTAGGCTCCGGGGATGGCAGTCAGCCCCAGCATTTT.

Here the CDR3 DNA reads TGCAGCGTCGCAGATGGTGGCGAGCAGTACTTC. Protein sequence: CSVADGGEQYF. This chain connects TRBV29-1 to TRBJ2-7; D call uncertain. Looked up from germline, CDR1 is SQVTM and CDR2 is ANQGSEA. V was shortened by 6 bases and J by 6 bases, with 12 bases between the two germline ends. This CDR3 region has 11 residues.

This sequence joins TRBV7-2 and TRBJ2-7, with D possibly being TRBD2 (6 bases). Trimming took 4 bases from V and 9 from J, leaving 22 bases between them. The CDR3 loop spans 15 amino acids. Germline values: CDR1 SGHTA, CDR2 FQGNSA. CDR3 residues: CASSYRAGTSFPQYF. CDR3 nucleotide sequence: TGTGCCAGCAGCTATAGGGCCGGGACTTCTTTTCCGCAGTACTTC.

The chain links TRBV5-1 to TRBJ2-7; 13 bases are a match to TRBD2. CDR1 SGHRS and CDR2 YFSETQ come from the germline V gene. Losses at the gene ends were 0 bases for V and 6 bases for J; bases not matched to a gene: 6. This CDR3 is built from 16 residues. CDR3 in DNA: TGCGCCAGCAGCTTGGGACTAGCGGGGGGCACCCTCGAGCAGTACTTC. This translates into CASSLGLAGGTLEQYF.

J is TRBJ1-4 and V is TRBV5-1, with TRBD1 identical over 7 bases. Germline V gene lookup returns CDR1 SGHRS and CDR2 YFSETQ. This CDR3 has 16 amino acids. V trimming: 2 bases; J trimming: 4 bases; junction bases outside the gene matches: 8. The CDR3 DNA is TGCGCCAGCAGCTTCCCCGAAGGGGGCGATAATGAAAAACTGTTTTTT. This codes for CASSFPEGGDNEKLFF.

J is TRBJ1-5 and V is TRBV2; 9 bases are a match to TRBD1. The germline V gene encodes CDR1 SNHLY and CDR2 FYNNEI. The ends lost 6 bases at V and 7 bases at J; junction bases unmatched: 7. This CDR3 comprises 14 residues. This CDR3 reads CASSGTGSGQPQHF. CDR3 coding DNA: TGTGCCAGCAGCGGGACAGGGTCCGGCCAGCCCCAGCATTTT. The full variable domain, completed using reference TRBV2 and TRBJ1-5, is EPEVTQTPSHQVTQMGQEVILRCVPISNHLYFYWYRQILGQKVEFLVSFYNNEISEKSEIFDDQFSVERPDGSNFTLKIRSTKLEDSAMYFCASSGTGSGQPQHFGDGTRLSIL.